The present T cell receptor (beta chain) was sequenced within a study of neurological immune-mediated disorders. Time point here: technical triplicate 3. Where libraries were unsorted, they were derived from 2 million PBMCs stored at -80 degrees C. With 10-nucleotide random UMIs, 5'RACE was used to make the cDNA. TCRdb redid the calling of the 5' RACE reads with MiXCR, one entry per CDR3 protein. The sample contains some 47,000 distinct CDR3 sequences, 20% to 25% of which appear only once. This clonotype showed up many times. The CDR3 consists of 15 residues. Trimming at V came to 7 bases and at J to 7 bases, leaving 12 bases not matched to a gene.

This TCR came from a man aged 55 to 70 with HTLV-1-associated myelopathy (HAM/TSP). This chain links TRBV12-3 or TRBV12-4 with TRBJ1-5; TRBD1 agrees at 8 bases. The sequencing sample was made of PBMCs. CDR3 bases: TGTGCCAGCAAACCACAGGGGGGAATGGAGCAGCCCCAGCATTTT. Residues: CASKPQGGMEQPQHF.